The source of this T cell receptor (beta chain) is a study of T cell responses to AZD1222 COVID-19 vaccine. Only in-frame clones appear in the TCRdb table, and some are missing; sequencing was by immunoSEQ multiplex PCR. The data contain about 120,000 clones, around 82% of them singletons. Germline V gene data show CDR1 as SEHNR and CDR2 as FQNEAQ (reference sequence). Trimming cost V 2 bases and J 7 bases, with 6 bases left between them. The CDR3 has 13 amino acids. The receptor comes from an adult in good health. Material: peripheral blood, obtained on day 0 of AZD1222 vaccination. The V call is TRBV7-9, the J call TRBJ1-6; D call uncertain. The DNA for the CDR3 is TGTGCCAGCAGCTTATCGGGGAATTCACCCCTCCACTTT. This sequence encodes CASSLSGNSPLHF.